This T cell receptor (beta chain) was recovered during a study of blood T cell repertoires in COVID-19. Study information: Collection of acute and convalescent COVID-19 samples took place in the United States, Italy and Spain.

Participants were aged roughly 18 to 95 years, lived in under 25 US areas, and enrolled virtually. Participant reports of clinical history set cohort assignment. In germline, CDR1 is SGDLS, CDR2 YYNGEE. The CDR3 is 13 amino acids. Trimming pared 0 bases from V and 4 bases from J, leaving 7 bases between. In the source study's methods: Reference gene primer amplification gave estimated nucleated cell counts. Sequenced by immunoSEQ multiplex PCR; TCRdb stores in-frame clones only, minus some. V and J calls and clone size are copied from that table; D and trimming were computed from the DNA. Of under 250,000 clones listed, about 87% are singletons.

The specimen sequenced was PBMCs or T cells enriched from blood (not recorded which). The chain has TRBV9 and TRBJ1-2, with D tentatively TRBD1 (5 bases). This receptor was identified in a woman between 25 and 40 years old with acute COVID-19. The CDR3 is CASSVETAYGYTF. CDR3 DNA sequence: TGTGCCAGCAGCGTAGAGACAGCCTATGGCTACACCTTC.